The 2 T cell receptor beta chains given below trace back to one sample, sequenced in a study of CD8+ T cells in alopecia areata. Following extraction, RNA underwent reverse transcription to cDNA, which served as the sequencing template. TCRdb's table, derived via immunoSEQ multiplex PCR, lists solely in-frame clones and lacks some. The sample shows fewer than 200,000 clones, roughly 66% of them seen only once. Sample: CD8+ T cells sorted from blood, taken at week 0. These receptors originate from a human donor with alopecia areata.

This rearrangement joins TRBV27 to TRBJ2-1; TRBD2 aligns across 7 bases. Per the germline V gene, CDR1 is MNHEY and CDR2 is SMNVEV (reference sequence). CDR3 length: 16 residues. The ends lost 6 bases at V and 8 bases at J; junction bases unmatched: 16. CDR3 protein: CASRWAGGILVDEQFF. The CDR3 region has the DNA TGTGCCAGCAGATGGGCCGGGGGGATTTTAGTGGATGAGCAGTTCTTC.

V is TRBV5-1 and J is TRBJ1-1; 7 bases line up with TRBD1. Germline assignment: CDR1 SGHRS and CDR2 YFSETQ. This CDR3 has 17 residues. V lost 1 base to trimming and J lost 0 bases; unmatched junction nucleotides: 9. CDR3 region: CASSLPRDSSLNTEAFF. The CDR3 bases are TGCGCCAGCAGCTTGCCACGGGACAGCTCATTGAACACTGAAGCTTTCTTT.